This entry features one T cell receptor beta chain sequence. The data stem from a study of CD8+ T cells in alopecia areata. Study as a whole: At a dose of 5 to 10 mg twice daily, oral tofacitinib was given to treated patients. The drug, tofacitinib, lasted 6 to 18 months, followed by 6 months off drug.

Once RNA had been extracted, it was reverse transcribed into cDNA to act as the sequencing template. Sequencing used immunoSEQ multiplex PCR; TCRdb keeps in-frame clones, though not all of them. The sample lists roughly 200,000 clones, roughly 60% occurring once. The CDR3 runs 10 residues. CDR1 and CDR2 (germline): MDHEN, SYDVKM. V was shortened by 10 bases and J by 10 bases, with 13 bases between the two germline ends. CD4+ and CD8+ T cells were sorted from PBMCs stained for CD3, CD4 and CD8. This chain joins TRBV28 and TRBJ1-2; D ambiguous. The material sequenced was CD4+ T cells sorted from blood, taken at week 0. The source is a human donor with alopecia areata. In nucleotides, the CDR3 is TGTGCCACAGGCCAGATCGCCTACACCTTC. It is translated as CATGQIAYTF.